Listed here is a single TCR beta chain. Its target antigen remains unknown. Per-nucleotide qualities are absent, and no much larger clonotype sits a single base away. The sample belongs to a study of CD8 T cells in Susac syndrome (dated by TCRdb to between 2018 and 2021). For the study in its entirety: Repertoire sequencing was used to test whether CD8+ T cell activation and differentiation in Susac syndrome was antigen driven.

According to the germline V gene, CDR1 reads MNHEY and CDR2 reads SVGAGI. Taken from cysteine to phenylalanine, the CDR3 has 14 residues. Kept here is only the CDR3 DNA, which spans 42 bases and is read in frame from base 1. The junction shows trimming of 6 bases on V and 0 bases on J, plus 10 bases between the germline ends. RNA was extracted using the RNeasy kit, and about 0.45 to 1 ug of the RNA was reverse transcribed with random hexamers. The immunoSEQ multiplex PCR assay, covering 54 Vbeta and 13 Jbeta segments, was used to amplify TCR beta CDR3 regions. PCR amplification bias was corrected using a synthetic template baseline for primer optimization and computational correction. Per the source publication's procedure: Reads were annotated to V, D and J genes per IMGT and analyzed with immunoSEQ Analyzer, keeping only productive sequences. Clonality was computed as one minus Shannon entropy normalized by log2 of the number of productive unique sequences. For each patient and control, public and private clones were evaluated within the 100 most prevalent clones. A clone was defined as Susac-specific if it was absent from the healthy and MS cohorts, from 1052 published viral clones and from other ImmuneACCESS disease sequences. Using fastp trimming at Q25 and MiXCR clonotype assembly, TCRdb reanalyzed the public sequencing data and kept in-frame beta chains. Duplicate CDR3 protein sequences are folded into a single record with the most common DNA and genes. The V and J calls here are based on TCRdb, not the publication. Present in this sample are roughly 130,000 distinct CDR3 sequences, roughly 96% of which were seen just once. Approximately 0.11% of the sample goes to the ten largest clones.

What the authors observed across the whole study: The TCR sequencing and HLA analysis was acknowledged to have included a relatively small number of individuals.

Peripheral blood CD8+ and CD4+ T cells from healthy donors, Susac syndrome patients and multiple sclerosis patients were profiled by high-throughput TCR beta sequencing. Treatment-naive patients with stable or active relapsing-remitting disease fulfilling revised McDonald criteria were used as multiple sclerosis controls. CD8+ TEMRA cells were enriched by FACS, while bulk CD8+ and CD4+ T cells were purified by magnetic negative isolation. Blood was collected in EDTA tubes and processed within 24 hours, with PBMCs isolated through density gradient centrifugation. PBMCs destined for TCR sequencing were cryopreserved in liquid nitrogen and later thawed in a 37 °C water bath. A purity of at least 90% was achieved for sorted or isolated CD4+, CD8+ and CD8+ TEMRA cells.

This clonotype was obtained from a human donor with multiple sclerosis. Sequenced: CD4+ T cells from PBMCs. The rearranged chain carries TRBV6-5 and TRBJ2-3, with a weak D call of TRBD2 (6 bases match). Here the CDR3 is given as CASRADYSTDTQYF. The DNA sequence is given as TGTGCCAGCAGAGCGGACTACAGCACAGATACGCAGTATTTT.